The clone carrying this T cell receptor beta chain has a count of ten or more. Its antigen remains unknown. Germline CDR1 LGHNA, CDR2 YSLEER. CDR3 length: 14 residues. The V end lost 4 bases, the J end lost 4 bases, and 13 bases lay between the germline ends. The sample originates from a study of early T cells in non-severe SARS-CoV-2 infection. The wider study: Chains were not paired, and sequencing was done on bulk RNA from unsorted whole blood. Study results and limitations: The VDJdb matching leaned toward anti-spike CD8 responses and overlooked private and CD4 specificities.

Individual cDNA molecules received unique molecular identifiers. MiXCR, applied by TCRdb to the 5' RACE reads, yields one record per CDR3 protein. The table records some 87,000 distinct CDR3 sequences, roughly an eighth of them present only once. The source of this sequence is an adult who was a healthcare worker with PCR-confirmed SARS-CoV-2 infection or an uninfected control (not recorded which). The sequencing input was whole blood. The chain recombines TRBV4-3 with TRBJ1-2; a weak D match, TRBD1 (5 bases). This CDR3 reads CASSPAMGLYGYTF. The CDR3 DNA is TGCGCCAGCAGCCCAGCGATGGGACTCTATGGCTACACCTTC.